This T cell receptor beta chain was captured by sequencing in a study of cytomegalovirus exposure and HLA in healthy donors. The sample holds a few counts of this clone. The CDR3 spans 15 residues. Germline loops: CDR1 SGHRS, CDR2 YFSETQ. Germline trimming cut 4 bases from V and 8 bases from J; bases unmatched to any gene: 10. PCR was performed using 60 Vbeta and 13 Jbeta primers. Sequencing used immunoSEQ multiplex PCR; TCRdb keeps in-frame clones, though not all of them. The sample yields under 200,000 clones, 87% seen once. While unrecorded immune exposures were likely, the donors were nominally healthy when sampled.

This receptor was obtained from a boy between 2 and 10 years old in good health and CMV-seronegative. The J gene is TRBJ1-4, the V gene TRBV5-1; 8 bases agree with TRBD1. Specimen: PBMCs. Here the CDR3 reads CASSGDGTGGEKLFF. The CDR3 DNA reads TGCGCCAGCAGCGGGGACGGGACAGGAGGGGAAAAACTGTTTTTT.